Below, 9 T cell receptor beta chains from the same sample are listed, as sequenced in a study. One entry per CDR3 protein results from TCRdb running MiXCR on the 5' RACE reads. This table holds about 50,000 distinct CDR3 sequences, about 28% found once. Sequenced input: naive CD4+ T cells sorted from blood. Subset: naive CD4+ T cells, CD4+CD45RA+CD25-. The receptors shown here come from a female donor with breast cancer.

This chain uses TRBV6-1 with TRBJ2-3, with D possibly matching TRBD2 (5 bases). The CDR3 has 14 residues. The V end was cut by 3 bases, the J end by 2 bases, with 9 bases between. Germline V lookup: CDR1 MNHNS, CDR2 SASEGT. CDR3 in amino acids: CASSDRGFTDTQYF. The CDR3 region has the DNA TGTGCCAGCAGTGACCGGGGTTTCACAGATACGCAGTATTTT.

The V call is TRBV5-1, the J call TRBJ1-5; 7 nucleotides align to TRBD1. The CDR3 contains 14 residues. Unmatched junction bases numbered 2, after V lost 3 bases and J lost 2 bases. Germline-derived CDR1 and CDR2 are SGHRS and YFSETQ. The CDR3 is CASSSGQGNQPQHF. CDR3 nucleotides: TGCGCCAGCAGCTCCGGACAGGGCAATCAGCCCCAGCATTTT.

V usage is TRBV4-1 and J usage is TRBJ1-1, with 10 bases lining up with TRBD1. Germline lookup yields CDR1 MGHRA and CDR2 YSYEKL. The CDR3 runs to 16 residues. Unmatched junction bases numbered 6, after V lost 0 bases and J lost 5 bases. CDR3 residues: CASSQDPGTGATEAFF. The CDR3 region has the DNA TGCGCCAGCAGCCAAGATCCGGGGACAGGGGCGACTGAAGCTTTCTTT.

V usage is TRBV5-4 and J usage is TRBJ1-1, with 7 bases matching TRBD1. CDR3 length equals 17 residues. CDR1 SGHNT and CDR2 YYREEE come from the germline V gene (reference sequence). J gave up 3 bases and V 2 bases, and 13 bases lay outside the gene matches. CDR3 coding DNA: TGTGCCAGCAGCTTTCCCGGACAGGAGACCGGGGACACTGAAGCTTTCTTT. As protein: CASSFPGQETGDTEAFF.

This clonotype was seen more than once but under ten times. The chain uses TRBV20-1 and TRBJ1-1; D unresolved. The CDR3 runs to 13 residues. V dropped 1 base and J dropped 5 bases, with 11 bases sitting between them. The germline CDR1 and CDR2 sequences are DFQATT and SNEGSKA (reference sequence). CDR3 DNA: TGCAGTGCTAGAGTGGTTAGTGGGACTGAAGCTTTCTTT. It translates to CSARVVSGTEAFF.

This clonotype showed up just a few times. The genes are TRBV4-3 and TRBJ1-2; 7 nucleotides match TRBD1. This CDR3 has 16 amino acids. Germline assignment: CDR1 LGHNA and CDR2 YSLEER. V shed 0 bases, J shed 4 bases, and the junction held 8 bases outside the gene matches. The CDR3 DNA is TGCGCCAGCAGCCAAGATGTAGGGACAGCTCTCTATGGCTACACCTTC. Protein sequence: CASSQDVGTALYGYTF.

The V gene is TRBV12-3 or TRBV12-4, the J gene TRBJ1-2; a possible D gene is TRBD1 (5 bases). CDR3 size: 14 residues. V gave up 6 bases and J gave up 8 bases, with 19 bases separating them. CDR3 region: CASRPVGERYGYTF. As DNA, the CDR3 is TGTGCCAGCAGGCCCGTGGGGGAACGGTACGGCTACACCTTC.

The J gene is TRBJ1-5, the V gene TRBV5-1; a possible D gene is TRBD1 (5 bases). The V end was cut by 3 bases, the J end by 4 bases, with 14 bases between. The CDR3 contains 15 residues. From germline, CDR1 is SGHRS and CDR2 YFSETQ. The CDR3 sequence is CASSSKVGENQPQHF. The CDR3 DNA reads TGCGCCAGCAGCTCTAAGGTAGGGGAAAATCAGCCCCAGCATTTT.

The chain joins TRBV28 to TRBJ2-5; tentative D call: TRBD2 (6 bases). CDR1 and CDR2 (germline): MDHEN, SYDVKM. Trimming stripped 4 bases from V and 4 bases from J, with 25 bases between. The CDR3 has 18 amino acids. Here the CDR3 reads CASSSSHLGAGRGETQYF. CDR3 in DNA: TGTGCCAGCAGTTCCTCACATTTGGGCGCGGGAAGGGGAGAGACCCAGTACTTC. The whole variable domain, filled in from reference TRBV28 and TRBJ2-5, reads DVKVTQSSRYLVKRTGEKVFLECVQDMDHENMFWYRQDPGLGLRLIYFSYDVKMKEKGDIPEGYSVSREKKERFSLILESASTNQTSMYLCASSSSHLGAGRGETQYFGPGTRLLVL.